Shown below are 18 T cell receptor beta chains from a single sample sequenced in a study of T cells expressing NK-cell markers. Using the 5' RACE reads, TCRdb records one entry per CDR3 protein without DNA. The repertoire table contains just under 150,000 distinct CDR3 sequences. Sequencing used blood T cells: a sorted CD56 or NKG2C T cell subset, CD4+ or CD8+ T cells, or bulk PBMC T cells (not recorded which). The receptors shown here come from a man in his late teens or twenties in good health.

The chain has TRBV30 and TRBJ2-7; as DNA is missing, the TRBD1 call by TCRdb cannot be tested. The CDR3 is 12 amino acids. Germline V gene sequence: CDR1 GTSNPN, CDR2 SVGIG (reference sequence). CDR3 sequence: CAGGQGSYEQYF.

The chain combines TRBV6-1 with TRBJ2-2; absent DNA, TCRdb's TRBD2 call cannot be checked. Germline lookup yields CDR1 MNHNS and CDR2 SASEGT. This CDR3 comprises 15 residues. CDR3 in amino acids: CASSWTSGSGGELFF.

The chain uses TRBV11-2 and TRBJ1-3; the D call from TCRdb, TRBD1, cannot be confirmed without DNA. The CDR3 runs to 17 residues. The germline CDR1 and CDR2 sequences are SGHAT and FQNNGV. The CDR3 spells CASSLVGRYGSGNTIYF.

This rearrangement joins TRBV7-2 to TRBJ2-7. This CDR3 has 13 residues. The germline V gene encodes CDR1 SGHTA and CDR2 FQGNSA. CDR3 amino acids: CASSLRESSEQYF.

The J gene is TRBJ1-4, the V gene TRBV27; the D call from TCRdb, TRBD1, cannot be confirmed without DNA. This CDR3 is built from 17 residues. Germline V gene data show CDR1 as MNHEY and CDR2 as SMNVEV (reference sequence). CDR3 sequence: CASSRQGAGGLVEKLFF. The variable domain in full, completed from reference TRBV27 and TRBJ1-4, reads EAQVTQNPRYLITVTGKKLTVTCSQNMNHEYMSWYRQDPGLGLRQIYYSMNVEVTDKGDVPEGYKVSRKEKRNFPLILESPSPNQTSLYFCASSRQGAGGLVEKLFFGSGTQLSVL.

The V call is TRBV27, the J call TRBJ2-7; TCRdb lists TRBD2, though no DNA is available to test this call. The germline V gene encodes CDR1 MNHEY and CDR2 SMNVEV (reference sequence). The CDR3 loop spans 12 amino acids. The CDR3 protein is CASSMSGAEQYF.

V usage is TRBV11-3 and J usage is TRBJ2-1; TCRdb's D call of TRBD2 is untestable without DNA. The CDR3 spans 17 residues. The germline gives CDR1 SGHNT, CDR2 YENEEA. The CDR3 loop is CASSLGGGWAAGNEQFF.

The chain links TRBV11-2 to TRBJ2-1. The CDR3 spans 15 residues. CDR1 SGHAT and CDR2 FQNNGV come from the germline V gene. The CDR3 sequence is CASSQHWTSYNEQFF.

This chain joins TRBV29-1 and TRBJ2-3. From germline, CDR1 is SQVTM and CDR2 ANQGSEA. The CDR3 is 15 residues long. CDR3 in amino acids: CSVEDGETATDTQYF.

J is TRBJ2-1 and V is TRBV20-1; TCRdb names TRBD2, which stays unverified in the absence of DNA. The CDR3 has 15 residues. Germline V gene data show CDR1 as DFQATT and CDR2 as SNEGSKA (reference sequence). CDR3 amino acids: CSASGTMDPRNEQFF.

This sequence joins TRBV6-5 and TRBJ2-3; TCRdb's D call, TRBD2, is unchecked because there is no DNA. From germline, CDR1 is MNHEY and CDR2 SVGAGI. The CDR3 is 17 amino acids. CDR3 region: CASSYSGREGRADTQYF.

The V call is TRBV30, the J call TRBJ2-7; TCRdb's D call, TRBD1, is unchecked because there is no DNA. CDR1 GTSNPN and CDR2 SVGIG come from the germline V gene (reference sequence). This CDR3 spans 13 amino acids. This CDR3 reads CAWRPRGPYEQYF.

This sequence joins TRBV7-9 and TRBJ1-4. This CDR3 region has 14 residues. CDR1 and CDR2 from the germline V gene are SEHNR and FQNEAQ (reference sequence). The CDR3 spells CASIPDGTNEKLFF.

This chain connects TRBV7-9 to TRBJ2-3; there is no DNA to check the TCRdb D call of TRBD2. This CDR3 comprises 16 residues. Germline V gene data show CDR1 as SEHNR and CDR2 as FQNEAQ (reference sequence). The CDR3 reads CASSLPGLASTDTQYF.

J is TRBJ2-7 and V is TRBV19; checking the TCRdb D call of TRBD1 is not possible without DNA. The CDR3 loop spans 14 amino acids. Germline V gene data show CDR1 as LNHDA and CDR2 as SQIVND (reference sequence). The CDR3 here is CASRPQGSSYEQYF.

The V call is TRBV6-1, the J call TRBJ2-3; TCRdb reports TRBD2, a call that lacks DNA to check it against. Germline V gene lookup returns CDR1 MNHNS and CDR2 SASEGT. This CDR3 has 17 residues. The CDR3 loop is CASRGTAGVRGTDTQYF.

V usage is TRBV30 and J usage is TRBJ1-1. Germline loops: CDR1 GTSNPN, CDR2 SVGIG (reference sequence). The CDR3 runs 15 residues. CDR3: CAWSEFNMGRTEAFF. Full variable domain (rest looked up from reference TRBV30 and TRBJ1-1): SQTIHQWPATLVQPVGSPLSLECTVEGTSNPNLYWYRQAAGRGLQLLFYSVGIGQISSEVPQNLSASRPQDRQFILSSKKLLLSDSGFYLCAWSEFNMGRTEAFFGQGTRLTVV.

The chain is built from TRBV5-1 and TRBJ1-3; TCRdb's assignment of TRBD1 cannot be checked, as there is no DNA. CDR1 and CDR2 from the germline V gene are SGHRS and YFSETQ. The CDR3 contains 14 residues. This chain's CDR3 is CASSSTGPWYTIYF.